These T cell receptor beta chains were read from a single sample in a study of control samples from healthy donors and cancer patients. The assay was immunoSEQ multiplex PCR, and TCRdb's table has in-frame clones only and misses some. Here the sample spans over 100,000 clones, 90% being singletons. The sample comprised blood. The receptors shown here come from a man in his forties in good health. Both conserved end residues are part of each CDR3. A D gene is named only where the DNA matches it firmly. The listing skips clone size in some rows; elsewhere it reads once, few, many or a size class.

d_gene,abundance,v_gene,j_gene,CDR3nt,CDR3aa
NA,NA,TRBV5-5,TRBJ1-3,TGTGCCAGCAGCTTACAATTAAGGGGATCTGGAAACACCATATATTTT,CASSLQLRGSGNTIYF
NA,NA,TRBV2,TRBJ1-5,TGTGCCAGCAGTAACGCTAATCAGCCCCAGCATTTT,CASSNANQPQHF
TRBD1,NA,TRBV27,TRBJ2-7,TGTGCCAGCAGTTTCCTCCGGACAGGGAGATTCCACGAGCAGTACTTC,CASSFLRTGRFHEQYF
TRBD1,NA,TRBV28,TRBJ1-5,TGTGCCAGCAGTTTCCAGGGGGGAACGCTTCAGCCCCAGCATTTT,CASSFQGGTLQPQHF
TRBD1,NA,TRBV12-5,TRBJ1-1,TGTGCTAGTGGTTCCAGTACAGGGGCGGTCGGGGGAACTGAAGCTTTCTTT,CASGSSTGAVGGTEAFF
NA,NA,TRBV10-3,TRBJ1-5,TGTGCCATCAGTGATACAATAAATAGCAATCAGCCCCAGCATTTT,CAISDTINSNQPQHF
TRBD1,NA,TRBV30,TRBJ1-5,TGTGCCTGGGGGAGGACAGGGGGAAATCAGCCCCAGCATTTT,CAWGRTGGNQPQHF
NA,NA,TRBV20-1,TRBJ2-5,TGCAGTGCTGGGGCAGAGACCCAGTACTTC,CSAGAETQYF
TRBD1,few,TRBV2,TRBJ2-7,TGTGCCAGCAGCCGGGACAGGGGCGGCGAGCAGTACTTC,CASSRDRGGEQYF
NA,NA,TRBV25-1,TRBJ2-7,TGTGCCAGCAGAGGGGTCTACGAGCAGTACTTC,CASRGVYEQYF
TRBD1,NA,TRBV5-3,TRBJ2-1,TGTGCCAGAAGGGGGCCGGGGCAGGGGGTCGCTTTGGGCAATGAGCAGTTCTTC,CARRGPGQGVALGNEQFF
NA,NA,TRBV5-1,TRBJ2-7,TGCGCCAGCAGCCCCGGCGGAGGCCCCTACGAGCAGTACTTC,CASSPGGGPYEQYF
NA,NA,TRBV28,TRBJ1-2,TGTGCCAGCAGCATCGACAGTAATTATGGCTACACCTTC,CASSIDSNYGYTF
NA,NA,TRBV3-1/TRBV3-2,TRBJ1-4,TGTGCCAGCAGCCAAAACCTGGTCAGAGGTGAAAAACTGTTTTTT,CASSQNLVRGEKLFF
TRBD1,NA,TRBV18,TRBJ1-2,TGTGCCAGCTCACCACAGGGGGCGCAAAACTATGGCTACACCTTC,CASSPQGAQNYGYTF
TRBD1,NA,TRBV5-4,TRBJ2-5,TGTGCCAGCAGGCAGGGGGCGGGAGAGACCCAGTACTTC,CASRQGAGETQYF
NA,NA,TRBV2,TRBJ1-5,TGTGCCAGCAGTGAAGCATCGCCCTACGGGCAGCCCCAGCATTTT,CASSEASPYGQPQHF
NA,NA,TRBV27,TRBJ2-5,TGTGCCAGCAGTTGGAGGTACCAAGAGACCCAGTACTTC,CASSWRYQETQYF
NA,NA,TRBV21-1,TRBJ1-3,TGTGCCGCCAGGACTGACCGAGTTATTGGAAACACCATATATTTT,CAARTDRVIGNTIYF
NA,NA,TRBV20-1,TRBJ2-3,TGCAGTGCTAGTCCCCTAGTTGCCAACACAGATACGCAGTATTTT,CSASPLVANTDTQYF
NA,NA,TRBV19,TRBJ1-1,TGTGCCAGTAGTATAGTCGGTGGGACTGAAGCTTTCTTT,CASSIVGGTEAFF
NA,NA,TRBV6-6,TRBJ2-3,TGTGCCAGCAGTTACAGCGGTCCGATCACAGCAGATACGCAGTATTTT,CASSYSGPITADTQYF
NA,NA,TRBV9,TRBJ1-2,TGTGCCAGCAGCCGGGAACACATAAACTATGGCTACACCTTC,CASSREHINYGYTF
NA,NA,TRBV7-9,TRBJ1-2,TGTGCCAGCAGCTTAGTCTGGGGGCTTGGCTACACCTTC,CASSLVWGLGYTF
NA,NA,TRBV2,TRBJ1-1,TGTGCCAGCAATGGGGCGGACCTGAACACTGAAGCTTTCTTT,CASNGADLNTEAFF
NA,NA,TRBV5-1,TRBJ1-3,TGCGCCAGCAGCTCGACAGGCTCTGGAAACACCATATATTTT,CASSSTGSGNTIYF
TRBD1,NA,TRBV29-1,TRBJ2-7,TGCAGCGTTGAAGTTACAGGGGAAGGAGAGCAGTACTTC,CSVEVTGEGEQYF
NA,NA,TRBV10-3,TRBJ1-5,TGTGCCATCAGTGAGTCGGGGGGGAATCAGCCCCAGCATTTT,CAISESGGNQPQHF
TRBD2,NA,TRBV7-2,TRBJ2-3,TGTGCCAGCAGCTTAAAGGGCAGCGGGGACTTCACAGATACGCAGTATTTT,CASSLKGSGDFTDTQYF
TRBD1,NA,TRBV5-1,TRBJ1-6,TGCGCCAGCAGCTTGGCCTCGATCGCTCTAGGACAGGATAATTCACCCCTCCACTTT,CASSLASIALGQDNSPLHF
TRBD1,NA,TRBV7-9,TRBJ2-7,TGTGCCAGCAGCCCCAATGAACTCCGGGACAGGATCTACGAGCAGTACTTC,CASSPNELRDRIYEQYF
NA,NA,TRBV18,TRBJ1-3,TGTGCCAGCTCACCACAAGTCACTGGAAACACCATATATTTT,CASSPQVTGNTIYF
NA,NA,TRBV5-6,TRBJ2-2,TGTGCCAGCAGCTTGGCGGGGGCCGGGACCGGGGAGCTGTTTTTT,CASSLAGAGTGELFF
NA,NA,TRBV6-1,TRBJ1-3,TGTGCCAGCAGTGAATCAGGGTCTGGAAACACCATATATTTT,CASSESGSGNTIYF
NA,NA,TRBV6-5,TRBJ2-1,TGTGCCAGCAAGGGTACAGCCCAAAACAATGAGCAGTTCTTC,CASKGTAQNNEQFF
TRBD2,NA,TRBV27,TRBJ2-1,TGTGCCAGCGGCCGGGGGGGGTTTCGGTCCTACAATGAGCAGTTCTTC,CASGRGGFRSYNEQFF
TRBD1,NA,TRBV11-2,TRBJ2-7,TGTGCCAGCAGCTTGACAGGGACCAACTCCTACGAGCAGTACTTC,CASSLTGTNSYEQYF
NA,NA,TRBV2,TRBJ2-3,TGTGCCAGCGGTGGTAGCTTAAGCACAGATACGCAGTATTTT,CASGGSLSTDTQYF
TRBD1,NA,TRBV10-3,TRBJ1-5,TGTGCCATCAGCGGGGACAGGGTCATCAATCAGCCCCAGCATTTT,CAISGDRVINQPQHF
NA,NA,TRBV9,TRBJ2-2,TGTGCCAGCAGCAGGGGGGCCGGGGAGCTGTTTTTT,CASSRGAGELFF
NA,NA,TRBV24-1,TRBJ2-7,TGTGCCACCAGTGATTTGGCGGGGCCGGGGCAGTACTTC,CATSDLAGPGQYF
NA,NA,TRBV18,TRBJ2-2,TGTGCCAGCTCTTTGGGACAACCGAACACCGGGGAGCTGTTTTTT,CASSLGQPNTGELFF
TRBD2,NA,TRBV29-1,TRBJ2-3,TGCAGCGTTCCTAGCGGGGGGGCGGGAGATACGCAGTATTTT,CSVPSGGAGDTQYF
NA,NA,TRBV2,TRBJ1-2,TGTGCCAGCAGGTTCAACAGGGCCAGGGTTTACGGCTACACCTTC,CASRFNRARVYGYTF
NA,few,TRBV9,TRBJ2-7,TGTGCCAGCAGGGTGGACTGGACCTACGAGCAGTACTTC,CASRVDWTYEQYF
TRBD1,NA,TRBV5-1,TRBJ2-5,TGCGCCAGCACCCAAAACTCAGGGGGTCGAGAGACCCAGTACTTC,CASTQNSGGRETQYF
TRBD1,once,TRBV5-5,TRBJ1-5,TGTGCCAGCAGTTTTCAGGACAGGGGGTATCAGCCCCAGCATTTT,CASSFQDRGYQPQHF
TRBD2,NA,TRBV5-1,TRBJ2-5,TGCGCCAGCAGCCCGCCGGGACTAGCTCTAGGGACCCAGTACTTC,CASSPPGLALGTQYF
NA,NA,TRBV7-9,TRBJ1-2,TGTGCCAGCAGCTTCGGTCCCCAGTCGGCTGGCTACACCTTC,CASSFGPQSAGYTF
NA,NA,TRBV2,TRBJ2-7,TGTGCCAGCAGTGTGGGAGGCAGCGAGCAGTACTTC,CASSVGGSEQYF
NA,NA,TRBV28,TRBJ1-2,TGTGCCAGCAGTTTATCCGAGTATGGCTACACCTTC,CASSLSEYGYTF
NA,few,TRBV6-5,TRBJ1-6,TGTGCCAGCAGTTACTCGAGTATGGGAGGCAATTCACCCCTCCACTTT,CASSYSSMGGNSPLHF
NA,NA,TRBV2,TRBJ1-1,TGTGCCAGCAGTGAATCAAGTAGGATCGCTGAAGCTTTCTTT,CASSESSRIAEAFF
NA,NA,TRBV27,TRBJ2-3,TGTGCCAGCAGTTCCATCGGGGGCACAGATACGCAGTATTTT,CASSSIGGTDTQYF
NA,NA,TRBV5-1,TRBJ2-7,TGCGCCAGCAGCTTGGAGACGCTCCGGAACGAGCAGTACTTC,CASSLETLRNEQYF
NA,once,TRBV9,TRBJ2-3,TGTGCCAGCAGCGTAGTGTCAGGATCAGATACGCAGTATTTT,CASSVVSGSDTQYF
NA,NA,TRBV21-1,TRBJ1-4,TGTGCCAGCAGCATCCAGGGGGAGACTAATGAAAAACTGTTTTTT,CASSIQGETNEKLFF
NA,NA,TRBV2,TRBJ1-6,TGTGCCAGCAGTGAAGACCCGGGATTCACCTATAATTCACCCCTCCACTTT,CASSEDPGFTYNSPLHF
NA,NA,TRBV5-1,TRBJ1-2,TGCGCCAGCAGCTGGTCAGGCCCTGACTATGGCTACACCTTC,CASSWSGPDYGYTF
NA,NA,TRBV6-5,TRBJ2-1,TGTGCCAGCAGGGGGGCCCTCGGGGATGAGCAGTTCTTC,CASRGALGDEQFF